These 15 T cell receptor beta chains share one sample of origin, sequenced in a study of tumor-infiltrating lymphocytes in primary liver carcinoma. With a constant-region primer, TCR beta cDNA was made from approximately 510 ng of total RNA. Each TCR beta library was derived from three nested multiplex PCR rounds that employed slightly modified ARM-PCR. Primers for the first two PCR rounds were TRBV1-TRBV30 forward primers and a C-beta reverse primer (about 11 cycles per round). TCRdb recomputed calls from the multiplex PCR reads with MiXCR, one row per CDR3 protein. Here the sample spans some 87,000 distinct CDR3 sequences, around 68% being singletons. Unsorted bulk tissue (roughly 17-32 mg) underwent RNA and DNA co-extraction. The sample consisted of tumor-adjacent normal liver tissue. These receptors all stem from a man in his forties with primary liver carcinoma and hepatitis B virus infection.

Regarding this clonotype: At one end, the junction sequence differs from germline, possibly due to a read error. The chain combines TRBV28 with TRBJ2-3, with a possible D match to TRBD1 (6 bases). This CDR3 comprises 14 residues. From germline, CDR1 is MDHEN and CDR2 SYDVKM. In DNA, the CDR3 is TGTGCCAGCAGTTCCGGACAGATTACAGATACGCGGTATTTT. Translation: CASSSGQITDTRYF.

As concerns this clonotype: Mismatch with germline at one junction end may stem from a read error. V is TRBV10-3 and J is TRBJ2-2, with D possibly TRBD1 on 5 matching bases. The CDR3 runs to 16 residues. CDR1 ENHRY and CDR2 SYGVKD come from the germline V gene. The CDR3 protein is CAISEIGKGETGELFF. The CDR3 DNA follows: TGTGCCATTAGTGAGATCGGCAAAGGGGAAACCGGGGAGCTGTTTTTT.

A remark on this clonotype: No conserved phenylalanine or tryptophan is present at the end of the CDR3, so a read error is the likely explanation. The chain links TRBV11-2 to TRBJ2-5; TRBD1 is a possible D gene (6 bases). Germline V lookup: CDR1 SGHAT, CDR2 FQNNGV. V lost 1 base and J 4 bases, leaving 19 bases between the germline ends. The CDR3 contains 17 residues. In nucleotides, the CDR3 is TGTGCCAGCAGCTTAGTCAGTGGGGGCAGTTGGCGAGAGACCCAGTACTAC. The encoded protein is CASSLVSGGSWRETQYY.

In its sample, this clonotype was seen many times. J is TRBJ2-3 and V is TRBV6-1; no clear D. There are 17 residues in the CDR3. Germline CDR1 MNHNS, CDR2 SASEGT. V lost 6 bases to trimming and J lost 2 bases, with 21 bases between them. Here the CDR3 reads CASSPPAAYSFTDTQYF. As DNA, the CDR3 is TGTGCCAGCAGCCCCCCGGCAGCCTACTCCTTCACAGATACGCAGTATTTT.

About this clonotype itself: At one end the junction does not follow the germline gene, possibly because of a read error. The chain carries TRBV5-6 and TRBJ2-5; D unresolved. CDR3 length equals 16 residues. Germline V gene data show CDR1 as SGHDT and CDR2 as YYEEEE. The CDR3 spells CASSARGRSLEETQYF. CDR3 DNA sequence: TGTGCTAGCAGCGCCCGTGGGCGGAGCCTAGAAGAGACCCAGTACTTC.

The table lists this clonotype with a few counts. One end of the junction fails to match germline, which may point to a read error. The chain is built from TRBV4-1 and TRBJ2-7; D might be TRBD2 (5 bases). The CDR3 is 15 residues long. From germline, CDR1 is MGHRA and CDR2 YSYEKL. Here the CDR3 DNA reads TGCGCCAGCAACCAAGATAGAGGGCCGGGGAACGAGCAGTACTTC. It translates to CASNQDRGPGNEQYF.

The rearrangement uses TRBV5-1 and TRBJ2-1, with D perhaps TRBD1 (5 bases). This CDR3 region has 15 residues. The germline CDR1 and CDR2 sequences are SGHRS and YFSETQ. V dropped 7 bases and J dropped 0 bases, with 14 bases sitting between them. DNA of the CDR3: TGCGCCAGCGCCGGCCAGGGATACTCCTACAATGAGCAGTTCTTC. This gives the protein CASAGQGYSYNEQFF.

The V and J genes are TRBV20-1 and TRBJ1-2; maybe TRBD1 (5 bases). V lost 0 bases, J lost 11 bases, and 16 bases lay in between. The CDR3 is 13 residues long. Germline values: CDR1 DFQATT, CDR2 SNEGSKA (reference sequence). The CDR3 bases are TGCAGTGCTAGAGATCCAGGGAACGCTGGTTACACCTTC. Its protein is CSARDPGNAGYTF.

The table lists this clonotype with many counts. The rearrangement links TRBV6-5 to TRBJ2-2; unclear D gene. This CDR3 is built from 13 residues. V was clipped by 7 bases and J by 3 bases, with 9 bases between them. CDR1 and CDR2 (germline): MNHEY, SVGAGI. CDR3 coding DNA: TGTGCCAGCACCCGAGAAGACACCGGGGAGCTGTTTTTT. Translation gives CASTREDTGELFF.

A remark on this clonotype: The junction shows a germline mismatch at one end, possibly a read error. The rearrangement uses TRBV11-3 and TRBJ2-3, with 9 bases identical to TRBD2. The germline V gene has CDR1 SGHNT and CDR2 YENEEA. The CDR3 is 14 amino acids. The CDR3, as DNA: TGTGCCAGCAGCTCCGGGACTAGCACAGATACGCACCATTTT. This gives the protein CASSSGTSTDTHHF.

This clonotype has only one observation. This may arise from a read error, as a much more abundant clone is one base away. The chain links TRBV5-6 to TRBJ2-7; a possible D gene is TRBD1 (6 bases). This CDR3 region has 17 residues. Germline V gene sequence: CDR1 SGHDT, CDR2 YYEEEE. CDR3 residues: CASSFGRGGSFTYAQYF. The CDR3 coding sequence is TGTGCCAGCAGCTTCGGCAGGGGTGGGTCTTTTACCTACGCGCAGTACTTC. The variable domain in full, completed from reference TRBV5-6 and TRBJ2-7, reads DAGVTQSPTHLIKTRGQQVTLRCSPKSGHDTVSWYQQALGQGPQFIFQYYEEEERQRGNFPDRFSGHQFPNYSSELNVNALLLGDSALYLCASSFGRGGSFTYAQYFGPGTRLTVT.

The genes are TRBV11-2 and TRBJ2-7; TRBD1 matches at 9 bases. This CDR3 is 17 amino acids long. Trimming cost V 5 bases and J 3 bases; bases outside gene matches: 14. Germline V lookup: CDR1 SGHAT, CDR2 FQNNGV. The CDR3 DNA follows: TGTGCCAGCAGCGTCGACCCGCCGGGACAGGGAAACTACGAGCAGTACTTC. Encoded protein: CASSVDPPGQGNYEQYF.

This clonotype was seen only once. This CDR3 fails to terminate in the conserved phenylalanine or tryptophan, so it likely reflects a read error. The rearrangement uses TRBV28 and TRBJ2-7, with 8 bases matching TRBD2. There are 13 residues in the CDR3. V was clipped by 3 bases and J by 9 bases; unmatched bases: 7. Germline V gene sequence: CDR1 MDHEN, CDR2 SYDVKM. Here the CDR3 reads CASSLGTAGGQYL. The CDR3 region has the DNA TGTGCCAGCAGTTTGGGGACGGCGGGAGGGCAGTACCTC.

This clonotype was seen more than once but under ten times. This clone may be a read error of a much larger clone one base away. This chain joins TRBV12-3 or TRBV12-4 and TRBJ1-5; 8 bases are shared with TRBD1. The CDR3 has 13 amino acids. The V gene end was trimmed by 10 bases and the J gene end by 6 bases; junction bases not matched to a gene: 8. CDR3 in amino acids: CANTSGGGQPQHF. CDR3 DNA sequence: TGTGCCAACACGTCAGGGGGCGGTCAGCCCCAGCATTTT.

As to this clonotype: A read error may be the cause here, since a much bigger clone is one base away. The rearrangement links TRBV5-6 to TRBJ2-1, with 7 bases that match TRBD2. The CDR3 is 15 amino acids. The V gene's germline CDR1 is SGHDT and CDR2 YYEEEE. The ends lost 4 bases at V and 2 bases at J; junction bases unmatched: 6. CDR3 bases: TGTGCCAGCAGCGTGCCAGCGGGACCCTACAATGAGCAGTTCTTC. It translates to CASSVPAGPYNEQFF. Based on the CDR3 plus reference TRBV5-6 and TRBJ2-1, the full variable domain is DAGVTQSPTHLIKTRGQQVTLRCSPKSGHDTVSWYQQALGQGPQFIFQYYEEEERQRGNFPDRFSGHQFPNYSSELNVNALLLGDSALYLCASSVPAGPYNEQFFGPGTRLTVL.